This T cell receptor beta chain was profiled in a study of cytotoxic CD8 clonotypes in ibrutinib-treated CLL. Study context: Specimens for response were gathered following a median about 11 months of therapy, spanning 6 to 36. Findings of the study overall: Having risen at ibrutinib response, clonality had fallen back toward baseline by progression.

To note about this clone: Its antigen is currently unknown.

PBMCs that had been cryopreserved were the source of 1.5 to 2 micrograms of genomic DNA for TCR beta libraries. CDR3 length: 13 amino acids. Germline assignment: CDR1 SGHTA and CDR2 FQGNSA. V dropped 6 bases and J dropped 6; count of bases not matched to a gene: 4. Target depth was 1 in 200,000 to 1 in 1 million T cells, about 10x per clonotype. Sequenced by immunoSEQ multiplex PCR; TCRdb stores in-frame clones only, minus some. The sample shows tens of thousands of clones, about nine tenths of them seen only once. The clonotype comes from a human donor with chronic lymphocytic leukemia. The chain employs TRBV7-2 and TRBJ2-1; 8 bases match TRBD1. The material sequenced was PBMCs, taken after 12 months of ibrutinib treatment. For the CDR3, the DNA is TGTGCCAGCAGGCGGACAGGGTCCAATGAGCAGTTCTTC. It is translated as CASRRTGSNEQFF.